This is a list of T cell receptor beta chains from one sample in a study of blood T cell repertoires in COVID-19. This table comes from immunoSEQ multiplex PCR, and its TCRdb copy is limited to in-frame clones, with some not included. Found here are about 190,000 clones, around 88% of them singletons; the top ten hold about 3.9%. Sequenced material: peripheral blood. These receptor sequences come from a woman in her 30s with acute or convalescent COVID-19. Each CDR3 is given with its conserved first and last residue. A D gene is named only where the DNA matches it firmly. Size tells how often a clone was seen (once, few, many) or the class of an expanded clone, and some rows leave it out.

abundance,d_gene,j_gene,len,v_gene,CDR3aa,CDR3nt
few,NA,TRBJ1-3,13,TRBV10-2,CATSRGSGNTIYF,TGCGCCACCTCCCGAGGCTCTGGAAACACCATATATTTT
NA,TRBD2,TRBJ2-3,16,TRBV5-1,CASSLVLAGPTDTQYF,TGCGCCAGCAGCTTGGTTCTAGCGGGACCCACAGATACGCAGTATTTT
NA,TRBD1,TRBJ2-2,17,TRBV6-1,CASSEARRTGLSGELFF,TGTGCCAGCAGTGAAGCGCGTAGGACAGGGCTGTCCGGGGAGCTGTTTTTT
few,NA,TRBJ1-1,11,TRBV12-5,CASGFNAEAFF,TGTGCTAGTGGTTTTAATGCTGAAGCTTTCTTT
NA,TRBD1,TRBJ1-6,18,TRBV5-1,CASSLADRRDSIFSPLHF,TGCGCCAGCAGCTTGGCCGATCGAAGGGACAGTATATTTTCACCCCTCCACTTT
NA,NA,TRBJ1-1,15,TRBV29-1,CSVTSRGLGGTEAFF,TGCAGCGTTACATCCAGGGGCCTTGGTGGCACTGAAGCTTTCTTT
NA,NA,TRBJ2-6,15,TRBV11-2,CASSYDRPRANVLTF,TGTGCCAGCAGCTACGACAGGCCTAGGGCCAACGTCCTGACTTTC
once,TRBD2,TRBJ2-1,14,TRBV18,CASFRGLVDNEQFF,TGTGCCAGCTTTAGGGGACTAGTTGACAATGAGCAGTTCTTC
NA,NA,TRBJ1-5,13,TRBV5-8,CASNGGVRQPQHF,TGTGCCAGCAACGGCGGAGTCCGGCAGCCCCAGCATTTT
NA,NA,TRBJ2-7,12,TRBV9,CASSVEGAEQYF,TGTGCCAGCAGCGTAGAGGGAGCCGAGCAGTACTTC
many,NA,TRBJ1-1,14,TRBV28,CASSLSGLYTEAFF,TGTGCCAGCAGTTTATCTGGCCTTTACACTGAAGCTTTCTTT
few,NA,TRBJ2-7,14,TRBV5-1,CASSALGIAYEQYF,TGCGCCAGCAGCGCCCTGGGCATTGCCTACGAGCAGTACTTC
few,TRBD1,TRBJ1-4,13,TRBV7-9,CASRGQGRDKLFF,TGTGCCAGCCGGGGACAGGGGCGCGATAAACTGTTTTTT
NA,NA,TRBJ1-1,20,TRBV23-1,CASSQSDFTGVDGVDTEAFF,TGCGCCAGCAGTCAATCCGATTTTACGGGGGTTGATGGGGTTGACACTGAAGCTTTCTTT
NA,NA,TRBJ1-4,12,TRBV28,CASRRVPEKLFF,TGTGCCAGCAGACGGGTGCCGGAAAAACTGTTTTTT
NA,NA,TRBJ2-5,16,TRBV7-9,CASSHPTKLGGETQYF,TGTGCCAGCAGCCATCCTACTAAGCTAGGCGGGGAGACCCAGTACTTC
NA,TRBD1,TRBJ1-2,13,TRBV27,CASSRGGVYGYTF,TGTGCCAGCAGCCGAGGGGGCGTCTATGGCTACACCTTC
NA,TRBD1,TRBJ1-5,15,TRBV30,CAWTPTGVSNQPQHF,TGTGCCTGGACCCCCACAGGGGTTAGCAATCAGCCCCAGCATTTT
NA,NA,TRBJ2-1,16,TRBV4-1,CASSQDGDTSYNEQFF,TGCGCCAGCAGCCAAGATGGGGACACTTCGTACAATGAGCAGTTCTTC
NA,TRBD2,TRBJ2-4,16,TRBV19,CASSRIAGGAKNIQYF,TGTGCCAGTAGTAGGATAGCGGGAGGCGCCAAAAACATTCAGTACTTC
NA,NA,TRBJ2-1,12,TRBV27,CASRQTTFEQFF,TGTGCCAGCAGGCAGACGACATTTGAGCAGTTCTTC
NA,NA,TRBJ1-2,14,TRBV2,CASSEGLRVGGYTF,TGTGCCAGCAGTGAAGGACTCAGGGTGGGGGGCTACACCTTC
NA,TRBD1,TRBJ2-3,16,TRBV28,CASSSPSGTATDTQYF,TGTGCCAGCAGTTCCCCCTCCGGGACAGCCACAGATACGCAGTATTTT
NA,NA,TRBJ2-1,13,TRBV6-1,CASSEAFVRREFF,TGTGCCAGCAGTGAAGCGTTCGTGCGGAGGGAGTTCTTC
NA,NA,TRBJ2-7,11,TRBV12-3/TRBV12-4,CASISFGEQYF,TGTGCCAGCATCTCTTTCGGTGAGCAGTACTTC
NA,NA,TRBJ1-1,13,TRBV29-1,CSVETRARGKAFF,TGCAGCGTTGAAACCCGGGCCAGGGGTAAAGCTTTCTTT
NA,NA,TRBJ2-7,15,TRBV7-2,CASSYGGGGLYEQYF,TGTGCCAGCAGCTATGGGGGAGGAGGCCTCTACGAGCAGTACTTC
NA,NA,TRBJ2-2,14,TRBV15,CATSRFKSTGELFF,TGTGCCACCAGCAGATTCAAATCAACCGGGGAGCTGTTTTTT
NA,TRBD1,TRBJ1-2,15,TRBV18,CASSSNLDREYGYTF,TGTGCCAGCTCATCAAACCTAGACAGGGAATATGGCTACACCTTC
few,NA,TRBJ2-7,13,TRBV29-1,CSVRDTTFGEQYF,TGCAGCGTTCGGGACACCACCTTCGGGGAGCAGTACTTC
NA,TRBD2,TRBJ2-3,16,TRBV14,CASSPLVGRGTDTQYF,TGTGCCAGCAGCCCCTTAGTCGGGAGGGGCACAGATACGCAGTATTTT
NA,NA,TRBJ2-7,11,TRBV3-1/TRBV3-2,CASSQREEQYF,TGTGCCAGCAGCCAAAGAGAAGAGCAGTACTTC
once,NA,TRBJ2-1,15,TRBV5-1,CASSPDGRGLNEQFF,TGCGCCAGTTCCCCAGACGGAAGGGGCCTCAATGAGCAGTTCTTC
NA,TRBD1,TRBJ1-2,14,TRBV5-1,CATSLGQGSDGYTF,TGCGCCACCTCCCTGGGACAGGGGTCTGATGGCTACACCTTC
NA,NA,TRBJ2-1,14,TRBV19,CASRAPFDPLEQFF,TGTGCCAGTAGGGCCCCGTTTGATCCCCTTGAGCAGTTCTTC
NA,TRBD2,TRBJ2-7,16,TRBV5-1,CASSLVPGLAGREQYF,TGCGCCAGCAGCTTGGTACCGGGACTAGCGGGTCGTGAGCAGTACTTC
NA,TRBD2,TRBJ2-7,18,TRBV4-1,CASSQEGLADRSSYEQYF,TGCGCCAGCAGCCAAGAGGGACTAGCGGACCGTAGCTCCTACGAGCAGTACTTC
NA,NA,TRBJ2-2,13,TRBV9,CASSLTNTGELFF,TGTGCCAGCAGCTTAACGAACACCGGGGAGCTGTTTTTT
NA,TRBD1,TRBJ1-1,15,TRBV5-1,CASSPQGGEYTEAFF,TGCGCCAGCAGCCCGCAGGGGGGTGAATACACTGAAGCTTTCTTT
once,NA,TRBJ1-2,14,TRBV28,CASSSIGTIYGYTF,TGTGCCAGCAGTTCCATCGGGACAATTTATGGCTACACCTTC
once,NA,TRBJ1-2,16,TRBV7-9,CASSPGNAFRGYGYTF,TGTGCCAGCAGCCCGGGAAATGCTTTTCGGGGTTATGGCTACACCTTC
NA,NA,TRBJ1-2,10,TRBV7-9,CASSPGDYTF,TGTGCCAGCAGCCCGGGGGACTACACCTTC
NA,NA,TRBJ1-4,13,TRBV28,CASSPRVFEKLFF,TGTGCCAGCAGCCCCAGGGTCTTTGAAAAACTGTTTTTT
NA,NA,TRBJ1-1,15,TRBV9,CASSPPAGAGTEAFF,TGTGCCAGCAGCCCCCCCGCGGGAGCCGGGACTGAAGCTTTCTTT
NA,NA,TRBJ1-2,15,TRBV5-1,CASSLSTGWGYGYTF,TGCGCCAGCAGCTTATCAACAGGTTGGGGCTATGGCTACACCTTC
NA,TRBD2,TRBJ2-1,15,TRBV5-4,CASSSGLAGAGVQFF,TGTGCCAGCAGCTCCGGACTAGCGGGAGCGGGGGTGCAGTTCTTC
NA,NA,TRBJ2-3,15,TRBV4-1,CASSQEIARGYTQYF,TGCGCCAGCAGCCAAGAGATCGCCCGCGGTTATACGCAGTATTTT
NA,TRBD2,TRBJ2-5,14,TRBV7-7,CASSPVAGGETQYF,TGTGCTAGCAGCCCGGTAGCGGGCGGCGAGACCCAGTACTTC
few,TRBD1,TRBJ2-1,16,TRBV28,CASSLLQGAGYNEQFF,TGTGCCAGCAGTTTACTCCAGGGGGCAGGCTACAATGAGCAGTTCTTC
NA,NA,TRBJ2-6,17,TRBV5-1,CASSPLGGAPGANVLTF,TGCGCCAGCAGCCCTCTGGGGGGGGCCCCTGGGGCCAACGTCCTGACTTTC
NA,NA,TRBJ1-4,13,TRBV27,CASSWRLGEKLFF,TGTGCCAGCAGTTGGAGACTAGGAGAAAAACTGTTTTTT
NA,NA,TRBJ2-3,14,TRBV19,CASSIGTPTDTQYF,TGTGCCAGTAGTATCGGGACACCCACAGATACGCAGTATTTT
NA,NA,TRBJ1-2,12,TRBV19,CASSERGYGYTF,TGTGCCAGTTCTGAACGGGGCTATGGCTACACCTTC
NA,TRBD1,TRBJ1-1,15,TRBV5-4,CASSLESGGNTEAFF,TGTGCCAGCAGCTTGGAGTCAGGGGGGAACACTGAAGCTTTCTTT
NA,TRBD2,TRBJ2-7,14,TRBV28,CASKSAGGFWEQYF,TGTGCCAGCAAATCGGCGGGAGGGTTCTGGGAGCAGTACTTC
few,NA,TRBJ1-5,11,TRBV6-1,CASSESRSQHF,TGTGCCAGCAGTGAAAGTCGGTCCCAGCATTTT
NA,NA,TRBJ2-7,13,TRBV20-1,CSASGERGAEQYF,TGCAGTGCTAGTGGGGAACGCGGGGCTGAGCAGTACTTC
NA,NA,TRBJ2-2,19,TRBV3-1/TRBV3-2,CASSQGRWGGPIMVGELFF,TGTGCCAGCAGCCAAGGACGATGGGGCGGCCCTATTATGGTCGGGGAGCTGTTTTTT
once,NA,TRBJ1-2,12,TRBV11-3,CASSLADYGYTF,TGTGCCAGCAGCTTAGCGGACTATGGCTACACCTTC
NA,TRBD1,TRBJ1-5,17,TRBV11-3,CASSLRSGRTGNQPQHF,TGTGCCAGCAGCTTACGGAGCGGGAGGACAGGGAATCAGCCCCAGCATTTT